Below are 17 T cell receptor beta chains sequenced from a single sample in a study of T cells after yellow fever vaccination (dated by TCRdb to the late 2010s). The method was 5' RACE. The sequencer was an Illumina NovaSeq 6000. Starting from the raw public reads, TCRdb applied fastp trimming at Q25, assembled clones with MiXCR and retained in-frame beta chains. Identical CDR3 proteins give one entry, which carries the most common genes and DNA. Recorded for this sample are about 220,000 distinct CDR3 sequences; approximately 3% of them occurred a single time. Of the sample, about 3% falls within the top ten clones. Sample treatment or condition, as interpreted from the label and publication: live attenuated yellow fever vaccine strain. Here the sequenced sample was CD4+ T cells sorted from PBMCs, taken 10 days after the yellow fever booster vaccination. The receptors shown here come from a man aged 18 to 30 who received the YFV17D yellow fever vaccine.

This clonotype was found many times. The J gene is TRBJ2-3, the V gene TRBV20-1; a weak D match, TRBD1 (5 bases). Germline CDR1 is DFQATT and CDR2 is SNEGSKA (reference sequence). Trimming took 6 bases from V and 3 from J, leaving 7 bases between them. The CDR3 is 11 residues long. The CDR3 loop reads CSARQTDTQYF. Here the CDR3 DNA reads TGCAGTGCCCGACAGACAGATACGCAGTATTTT.

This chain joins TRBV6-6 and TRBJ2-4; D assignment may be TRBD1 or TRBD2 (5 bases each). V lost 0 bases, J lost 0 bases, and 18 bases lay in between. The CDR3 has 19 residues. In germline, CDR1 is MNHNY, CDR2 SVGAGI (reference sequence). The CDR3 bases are TGTGCCAGCAGTTACTCAGACAAGGGACCCACCTTAGCCAAAAACATTCAGTACTTC. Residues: CASSYSDKGPTLAKNIQYF.

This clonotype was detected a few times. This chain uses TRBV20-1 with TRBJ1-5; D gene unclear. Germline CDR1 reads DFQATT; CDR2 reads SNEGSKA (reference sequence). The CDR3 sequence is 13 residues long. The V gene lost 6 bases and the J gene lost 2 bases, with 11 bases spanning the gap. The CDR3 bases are TGCAGTGCCCTCTCCGGGGGCAATCAGCCCCAGCATTTT. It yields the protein CSALSGGNQPQHF.

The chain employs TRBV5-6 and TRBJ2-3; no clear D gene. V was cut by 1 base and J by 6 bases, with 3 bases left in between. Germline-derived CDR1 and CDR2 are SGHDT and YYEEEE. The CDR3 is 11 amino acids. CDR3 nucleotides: TGTGCCAGCAGCTTGTTTGATACGCAGTATTTT. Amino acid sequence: CASSLFDTQYF. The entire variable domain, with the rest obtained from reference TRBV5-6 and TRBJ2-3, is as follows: DAGVTQSPTHLIKTRGQQVTLRCSPKSGHDTVSWYQQALGQGPQFIFQYYEEEERQRGNFPDRFSGHQFPNYSSELNVNALLLGDSALYLCASSLFDTQYFGPGTRLTVL.

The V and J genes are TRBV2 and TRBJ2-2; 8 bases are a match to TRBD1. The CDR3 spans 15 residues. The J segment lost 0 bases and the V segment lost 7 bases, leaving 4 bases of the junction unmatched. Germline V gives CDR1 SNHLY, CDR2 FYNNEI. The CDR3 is CASTGQASNTGELFF. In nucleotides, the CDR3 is TGTGCCAGCACGGGACAGGCCTCGAACACCGGGGAGCTGTTTTTT.

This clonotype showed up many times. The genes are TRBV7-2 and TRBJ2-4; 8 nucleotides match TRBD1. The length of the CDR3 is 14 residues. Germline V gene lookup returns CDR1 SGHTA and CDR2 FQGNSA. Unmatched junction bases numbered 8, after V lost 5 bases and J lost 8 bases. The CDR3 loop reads CASSADRGGYIQYF. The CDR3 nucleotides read TGTGCCAGCAGCGCTGACAGGGGTGGTTACATTCAGTACTTC.

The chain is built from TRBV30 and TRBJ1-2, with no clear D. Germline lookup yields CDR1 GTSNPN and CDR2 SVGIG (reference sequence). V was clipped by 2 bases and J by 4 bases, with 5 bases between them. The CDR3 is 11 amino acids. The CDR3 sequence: CAWSRGYGYTF. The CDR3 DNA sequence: TGTGCCTGGAGTAGAGGCTATGGCTACACCTTC.

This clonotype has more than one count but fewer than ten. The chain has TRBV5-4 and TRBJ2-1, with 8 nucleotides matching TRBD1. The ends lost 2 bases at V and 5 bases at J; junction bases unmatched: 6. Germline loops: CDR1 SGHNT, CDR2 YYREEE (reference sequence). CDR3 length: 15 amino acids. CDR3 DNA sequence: TGTGCCAGCAGCTTCCCGGGACAGGCCGACAATGAGCAGTTCTTC. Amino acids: CASSFPGQADNEQFF.

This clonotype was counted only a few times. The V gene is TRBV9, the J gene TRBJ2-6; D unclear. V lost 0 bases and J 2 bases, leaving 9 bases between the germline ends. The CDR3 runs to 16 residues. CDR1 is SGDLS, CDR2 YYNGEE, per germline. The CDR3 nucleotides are TGTGCCAGCAGCGTAGGCCCTAGGGCTGGGGCCAACGTCCTGACTTTC. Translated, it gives CASSVGPRAGANVLTF.

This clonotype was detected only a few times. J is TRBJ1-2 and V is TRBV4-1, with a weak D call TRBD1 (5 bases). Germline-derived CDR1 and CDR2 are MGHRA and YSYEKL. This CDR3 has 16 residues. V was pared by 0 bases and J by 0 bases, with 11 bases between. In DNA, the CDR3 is TGCGCCAGCAGCCAAGATGGAAGGGGAGCTAACTATGGCTACACCTTC. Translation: CASSQDGRGANYGYTF.

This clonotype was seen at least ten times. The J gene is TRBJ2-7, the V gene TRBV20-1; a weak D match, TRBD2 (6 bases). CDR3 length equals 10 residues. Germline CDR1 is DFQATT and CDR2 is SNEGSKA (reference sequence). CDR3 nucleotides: TGCAGCCCGTGGGGGGACGAGCAGTACGTC. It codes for CSPWGDEQYV.

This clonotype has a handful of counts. The CDR3 loop is CASSGGVDSPLHF. CDR3 nucleotide sequence: TGCGCCAGCAGCGGTGGTGTGGATTCACCCCTCCACTTT. V is TRBV5-1 and J is TRBJ1-6; D gene ambiguous. The V end lost 4 bases, the J end lost 8 bases, and 10 bases lay between the germline ends. The V gene's germline CDR1 is SGHRS and CDR2 YFSETQ. The CDR3 is made up of 13 amino acids. Looking up the rest from reference TRBV5-1 and TRBJ1-6 gives the full variable domain: KAGVTQTPRYLIKTRGQQVTLSCSPISGHRSVSWYQQTPGQGLQFLFEYFSETQRNKGNFPGRFSGRQFSNSRSEMNVSTLELGDSALYLCASSGGVDSPLHFGNGTRLTVT.

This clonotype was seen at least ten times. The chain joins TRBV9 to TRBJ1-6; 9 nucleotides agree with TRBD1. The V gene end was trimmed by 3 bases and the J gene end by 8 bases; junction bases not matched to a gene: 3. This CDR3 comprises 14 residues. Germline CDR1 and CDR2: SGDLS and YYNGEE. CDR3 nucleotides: TGTGCCAGCAGCGACGGACAGGGGTATTCACCCCTCCACTTT. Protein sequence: CASSDGQGYSPLHF.

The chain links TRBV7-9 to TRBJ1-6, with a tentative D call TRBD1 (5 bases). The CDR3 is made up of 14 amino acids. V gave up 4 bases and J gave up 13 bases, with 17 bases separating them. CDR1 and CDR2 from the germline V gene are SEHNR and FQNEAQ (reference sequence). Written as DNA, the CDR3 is TGTGCCAGCAGCTCCGAGGGGACGTGGAATCCCCTCCACTTT. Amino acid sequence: CASSSEGTWNPLHF.

The CDR3 loop reads CASSLVSAASTEAFF. The CDR3 bases are TGTGCCAGCAGCTTAGTCTCGGCAGCAAGCACTGAAGCTTTCTTT. This chain connects TRBV11-2 to TRBJ1-1; no firm D call. Germline loops: CDR1 SGHAT, CDR2 FQNNGV. The CDR3 has 15 amino acids. The V gene lost 1 base and the J gene lost 4 bases, with 13 bases spanning the gap.

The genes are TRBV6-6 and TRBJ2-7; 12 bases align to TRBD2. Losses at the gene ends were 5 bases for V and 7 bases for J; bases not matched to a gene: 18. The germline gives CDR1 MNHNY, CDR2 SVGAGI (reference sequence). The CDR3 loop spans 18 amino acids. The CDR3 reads CASSPQTSGGPPRGEQYF. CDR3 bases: TGTGCCAGCAGTCCCCAGACTAGCGGGGGCCCCCCGCGGGGGGAGCAGTACTTC.

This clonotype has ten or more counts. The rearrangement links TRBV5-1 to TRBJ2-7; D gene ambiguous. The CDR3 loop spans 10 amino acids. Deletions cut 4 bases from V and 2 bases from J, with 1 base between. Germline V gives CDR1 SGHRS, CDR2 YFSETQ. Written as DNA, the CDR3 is TGCGCCAGCAGCACCTACGAGCAGTACTTC. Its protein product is CASSTYEQYF. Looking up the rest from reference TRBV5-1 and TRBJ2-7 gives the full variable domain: KAGVTQTPRYLIKTRGQQVTLSCSPISGHRSVSWYQQTPGQGLQFLFEYFSETQRNKGNFPGRFSGRQFSNSRSEMNVSTLELGDSALYLCASSTYEQYFGPGTRLTVT.